This T cell receptor beta chain was identified in a study of beta chain features in type 1 diabetes. Looked up from germline, CDR1 is MNHEY and CDR2 is SVGAGI. V was pared by 3 bases and J by 9 bases, with 15 bases between. The CDR3 has 14 residues. Study-level results: Shortening of TCRB CDR3s, moderate but significant, appeared in all four CD4+ subsets of Type 1 diabetes patients. Naive, central memory and regulatory TCRB repertoires appeared more similar among patients than healthy donors.

Sequenced material consisted of expressed TCRB transcripts (all of the isolated RNA was reverse transcribed). About 3.7 million reads on average were seen across naive, central memory and regulatory T cell samples. Method: immunoSEQ multiplex PCR; TCRdb's copy keeps in-frame clones and lacks some. The sample yields 300,000 or so clones, about 13% seen once. A note on this clone: Its matching antigen is unknown.

Over 95% purity was reached by all sorted populations. This chain uses TRBV6-5 with TRBJ2-1; tentatively, D is TRBD2 (7 bases). The source material was naive CD4+ T cells from blood. The sequence was collected from a young woman with type 1 diabetes. CDR3: CASSYTGWGGEQFF. CDR3 sequence (DNA): TGTGCCAGCAGTTATACAGGGTGGGGGGGTGAGCAGTTCTTC.